This T cell receptor (beta chain) originates from a study of healthy donors' naive CD4 and CD8 T cells. In the study overall: A new alpha primer set targeted every functional IMGT alpha variant.

This CDR3 is 14 amino acids long. CDR1 is MNHEY and CDR2 is SMNVEV in the germline V gene (reference sequence). Trimming shortened V by 8 bases and J by 3 bases, and 17 bases separated the two germline ends. A linear amplification protocol produced the TCR libraries from 500 ng of total RNA. A single record per CDR3 protein comes from TCRdb applying MiXCR to the reads. The sample consists of around 200,000 distinct CDR3 sequences, about 74% of them appearing once. CD4+CD8-CD45RO-CD45RA+ cells were naive CD4+; CD8+CD4-CD45RA+CD27bright cells were naive CD8+. The TCR sequence derives from a pool of human donors in good health; the sample pools cells from several healthy donors. The specimen sequenced was naive CD4+ and CD8+ T cells sorted from blood, pooled from several donors. The chain recombines TRBV27 with TRBJ2-7; D is unclear. Written as DNA, the CDR3 is TGTGCCAGCCACGCGAACAGCCGGAGCTACGAGCAGTACTTC. The encoded protein is CASHANSRSYEQYF.